The 7 T cell receptor beta chains given below trace back to one sample, sequenced in a study of T-cell reconstitution after alpha-beta-depleted transplantation in children (dated by TCRdb to about 2016). Preparation of the library involved PCR. Sequencing relied on an Illumina HiSeq 2500. TCR library preparation used molecular barcoding, with unique molecular identifiers applied to normalize quantification of the TCRbeta repertoire. TCRdb reran the public reads through fastp at Q25 and MiXCR, keeping productive beta chains. Rows with one shared CDR3 protein collapse into an entry with the most common genes and DNA. This sample has approximately 270,000 distinct CDR3 sequences in its table, and 9.9% of those were observed once. 9.5% to 13% of the sample lies in the top ten. The starting material was PBMCs from the stem cell graft donor, obtained from the stem cell graft. These receptors were obtained from a human donor who donated a stem cell graft to a child with SCID.

The rearrangement uses TRBV20-1 and TRBJ2-3; D remains ambiguous. The CDR3 consists of 12 residues. V lost 2 bases to trimming and J lost 10 bases, with 13 bases between them. Germline CDR1 and CDR2: DFQATT and SNEGSKA (reference sequence). CDR3 residues: CSARPPGPSQYF. The CDR3 bases are TGCAGTGCTAGACCCCCCGGGCCCTCGCAGTATTTT.

This clonotype was seen many times. One end of the junction fails to match germline, which may point to a read error. The chain joins TRBV5-1 to TRBJ2-2; D not resolved. The CDR3 loop spans 15 amino acids. The germline V gene has CDR1 SGHRS and CDR2 YFSETQ. The CDR3 sequence is CASSLGTANTGELFF. The DNA of the CDR3 is TGTGCCAGCAGTTTAGGCACGGCGAACACCGGGGAGCTGTTTTTT.

The genes are TRBV20-1 and TRBJ2-1, with D maybe TRBD1 (5 bases). The CDR3 totals 17 residues. Trimming took 0 bases from V and 3 from J, leaving 18 bases between them. Germline CDR1 is DFQATT and CDR2 is SNEGSKA (reference sequence). The CDR3 coding sequence is TGCAGTGCTAGAGATTATCAGGGCAGCCCGAGCTACAATGAGCAGTTCTTC. Residues: CSARDYQGSPSYNEQFF.

Only a few counts were recorded for this clonotype. The gene calls are TRBV18 and TRBJ2-3, with D possibly TRBD2 on 7 matching bases. This CDR3 spans 15 amino acids. Germline-derived CDR1 and CDR2 are KGHSH and LQKENI. V lost 0 bases and J 5 bases, leaving 12 bases between the germline ends. The CDR3 DNA sequence: TGTGCCAGCTCACCACCTGCGGGGGCTGGAGATACGCAGTATTTT. It codes for CASSPPAGAGDTQYF.

This clonotype showed up just a few times. In DNA, the CDR3 is TGTGCCAGCAGCTTAGCGCGGCAAGCAATGAACACCGGGGAGCTGTTTTTT. This codes for CASSLARQAMNTGELFF. The rearrangement uses TRBV7-8 and TRBJ2-2; D gene uncertain. The V end was cut by 0 bases, the J end by 1 base, with 12 bases between. From germline, CDR1 is SGHVS and CDR2 FQNEAQ. The CDR3 is made up of 17 amino acids.

The chain uses TRBV3-1 and TRBJ1-1, with 11 bases aligning to TRBD1. The CDR3 contains 16 residues. The V segment lost 1 base and the J segment 4 bases; nucleotides outside the gene matches: 5. The germline gives CDR1 LGHDT, CDR2 YNNKEL (reference sequence). CDR3 amino acids: CASSQGGTGGVTEAFF. The CDR3 coding sequence is TGTGCCAGCAGCCAAGGGGGGACAGGGGGTGTCACTGAAGCTTTCTTT.

This clonotype has a handful of counts. The chain recombines TRBV29-1 with TRBJ1-2; weak D call: TRBD1 (5 bases). This CDR3 has 13 residues. Between the trimmed V and J ends, which lost 4 bases and 2 bases, there was a span of 11 bases. Germline CDR1 reads SQVTM; CDR2 reads ANQGSEA. CDR3 residues: CSVGTGSNYGYTF. The CDR3 nucleotides are TGCAGCGTTGGTACAGGTTCCAACTATGGCTACACCTTC.